The clone carrying this TCR beta chain has just a few counts. Antigen specificity is unknown. These data originate in a study of beta chain features in type 1 diabetes. Study outcomes and limitations: PCR might pick shorter templates more often, in the same way for patients and controls. High-TCR-expressing cells could be over-represented by cDNA sequencing. In every one of the four CD4+ subsets, TCRB CDR3s were moderately but significantly shorter in Type 1 diabetes patients.

It was one heparinised blood draw, averaging about 116 mL, that each donor gave. Every bit of the isolated RNA underwent reverse transcription, so sequencing read expressed TCRB transcripts. Here immunoSEQ multiplex PCR was the method, and the copy in TCRdb shows in-frame clones only, minus some. The profile shows approximately 250,000 clones, approximately 10% of them singletons. This sequence was found in a man aged 30-40 years with type 1 diabetes. Sequencing used naive CD4+ T cells from blood.

The CDR3 reads CASRLPQGRITGYTF. In DNA form, the CDR3 reads TGTGCCAGTAGACTCCCACAGGGGCGGATTACTGGCTACACCTTC. The rearrangement links TRBV19 to TRBJ1-2; the match to TRBD1 covers 7 bases. The CDR3 length is 15 residues. From germline, CDR1 is LNHDA and CDR2 SQIVND (reference sequence). Unmatched junction bases numbered 14, after V lost 6 bases and J lost 7 bases.